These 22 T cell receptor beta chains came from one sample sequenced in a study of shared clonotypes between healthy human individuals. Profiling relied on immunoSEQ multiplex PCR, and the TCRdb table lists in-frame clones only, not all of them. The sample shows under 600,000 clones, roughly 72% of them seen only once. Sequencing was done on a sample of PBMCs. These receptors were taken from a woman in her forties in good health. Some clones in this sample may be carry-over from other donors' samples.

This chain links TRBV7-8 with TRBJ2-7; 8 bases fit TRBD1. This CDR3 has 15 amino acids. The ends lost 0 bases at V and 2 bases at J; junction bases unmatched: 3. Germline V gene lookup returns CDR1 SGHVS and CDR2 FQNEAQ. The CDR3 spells CASSLAQGVAYEQYF. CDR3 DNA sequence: TGTGCCAGCAGCTTAGCACAGGGGGTGGCCTACGAGCAGTACTTC.

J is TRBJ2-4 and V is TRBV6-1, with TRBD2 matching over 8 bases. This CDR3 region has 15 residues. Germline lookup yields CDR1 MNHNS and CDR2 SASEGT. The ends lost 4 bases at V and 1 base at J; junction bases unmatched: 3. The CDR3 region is CASSGSGKAKNIQYF. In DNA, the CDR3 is TGTGCCAGCAGTGGTAGCGGGAAGGCCAAAAACATTCAGTACTTC.

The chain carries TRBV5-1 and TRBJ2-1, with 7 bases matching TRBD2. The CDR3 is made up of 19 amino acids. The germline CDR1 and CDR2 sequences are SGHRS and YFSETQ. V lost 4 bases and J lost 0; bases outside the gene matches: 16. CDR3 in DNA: TGCGCCAGCAGCGCCCGGGGTAGCGGGTCGAGTGTCTCCTACAATGAGCAGTTCTTC. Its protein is CASSARGSGSSVSYNEQFF.

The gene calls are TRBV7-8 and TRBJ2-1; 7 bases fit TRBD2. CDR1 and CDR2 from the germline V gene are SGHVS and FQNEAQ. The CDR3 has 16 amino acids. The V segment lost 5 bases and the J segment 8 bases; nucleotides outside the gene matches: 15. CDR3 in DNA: TGTGCCAGCAGCCACCGAGGGGCGGGAGTTTCGGATGAGCAGTTCTTC. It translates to CASSHRGAGVSDEQFF.

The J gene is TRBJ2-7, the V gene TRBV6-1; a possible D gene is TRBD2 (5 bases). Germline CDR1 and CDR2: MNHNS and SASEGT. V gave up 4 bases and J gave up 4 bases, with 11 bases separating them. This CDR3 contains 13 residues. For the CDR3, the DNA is TGTGCCAGCAGTGGGACTTTGGGATACGAGCAGTACTTC. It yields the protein CASSGTLGYEQYF.

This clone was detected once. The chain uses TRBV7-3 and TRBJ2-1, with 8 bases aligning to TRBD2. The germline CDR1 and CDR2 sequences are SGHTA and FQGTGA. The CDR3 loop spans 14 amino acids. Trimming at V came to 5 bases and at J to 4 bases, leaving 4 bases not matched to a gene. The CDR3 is CASSQTSAYNEQFF. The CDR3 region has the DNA TGTGCCAGCAGCCAGACTAGCGCGTACAATGAGCAGTTCTTC.

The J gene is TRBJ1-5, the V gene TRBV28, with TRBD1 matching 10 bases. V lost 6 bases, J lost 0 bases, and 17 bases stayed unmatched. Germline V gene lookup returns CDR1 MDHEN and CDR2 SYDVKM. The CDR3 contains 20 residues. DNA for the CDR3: TGTGCCAGCAGGGATTACGGGACAGGGGTAGGGGTCCATAGCAATCAGCCCCAGCATTTT. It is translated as CASRDYGTGVGVHSNQPQHF.

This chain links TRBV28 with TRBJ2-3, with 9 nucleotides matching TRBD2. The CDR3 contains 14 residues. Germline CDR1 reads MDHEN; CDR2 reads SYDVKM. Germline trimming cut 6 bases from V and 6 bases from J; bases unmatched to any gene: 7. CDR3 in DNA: TGTGCCAGCAGAGGGGCGGGAGGGCCGGATACGCAGTATTTT. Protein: CASRGAGGPDTQYF.

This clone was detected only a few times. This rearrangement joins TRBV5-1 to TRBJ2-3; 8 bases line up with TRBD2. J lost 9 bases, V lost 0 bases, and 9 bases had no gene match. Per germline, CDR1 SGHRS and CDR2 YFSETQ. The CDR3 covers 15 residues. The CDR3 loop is CASSLGASGPSTQYF. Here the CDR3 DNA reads TGCGCCAGCAGCTTGGGTGCTAGCGGGCCGTCCACGCAGTATTTT. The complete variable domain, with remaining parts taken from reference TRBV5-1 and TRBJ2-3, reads KAGVTQTPRYLIKTRGQQVTLSCSPISGHRSVSWYQQTPGQGLQFLFEYFSETQRNKGNFPGRFSGRQFSNSRSEMNVSTLELGDSALYLCASSLGASGPSTQYFGPGTRLTVL.

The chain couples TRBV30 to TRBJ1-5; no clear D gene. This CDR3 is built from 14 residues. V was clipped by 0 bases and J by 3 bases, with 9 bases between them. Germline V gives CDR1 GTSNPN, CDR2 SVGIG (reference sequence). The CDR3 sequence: CAWSVEPHNQPQHF. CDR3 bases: TGTGCCTGGAGTGTAGAACCGCACAATCAGCCCCAGCATTTT.

This CDR3 is CASKPSHINYGYTF. Written as DNA, the CDR3 is TGTGCCAGCAAACCCTCACACATTAACTATGGCTACACCTTC. This chain connects TRBV5-6 to TRBJ1-2; no reliable D call. Germline V lookup: CDR1 SGHDT, CDR2 YYEEEE. This CDR3 spans 14 amino acids. Between the trimmed V and J ends, which lost 6 bases and 1 base, there was a span of 13 bases.

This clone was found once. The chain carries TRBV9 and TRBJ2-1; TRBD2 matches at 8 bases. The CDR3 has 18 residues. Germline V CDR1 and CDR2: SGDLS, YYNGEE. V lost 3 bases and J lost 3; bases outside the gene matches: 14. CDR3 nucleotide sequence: TGTGCCAGCAGCGGCCTATCGGGGGCGGGAGGCCTCTACAATGAGCAGTTCTTC. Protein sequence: CASSGLSGAGGLYNEQFF.

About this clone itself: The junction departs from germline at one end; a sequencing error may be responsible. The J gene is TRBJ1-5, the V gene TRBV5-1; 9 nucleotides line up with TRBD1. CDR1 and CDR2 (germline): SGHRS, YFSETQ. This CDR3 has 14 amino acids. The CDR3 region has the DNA TGCGCCAGCAGCGACACAGGGGGCAACCAGCCCCAGCATTTT. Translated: CASSDTGGNQPQHF.

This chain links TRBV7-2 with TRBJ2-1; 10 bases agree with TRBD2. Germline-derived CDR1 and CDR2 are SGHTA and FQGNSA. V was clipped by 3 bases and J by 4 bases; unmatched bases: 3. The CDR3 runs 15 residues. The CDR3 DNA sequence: TGTGCCAGCAGCTTTGCAGCGGGAGGGTACAATGAGCAGTTCTTC. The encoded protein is CASSFAAGGYNEQFF.

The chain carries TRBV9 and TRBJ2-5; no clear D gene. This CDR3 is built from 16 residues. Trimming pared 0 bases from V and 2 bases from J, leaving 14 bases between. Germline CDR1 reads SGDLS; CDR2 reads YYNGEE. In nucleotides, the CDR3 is TGTGCCAGCAGCGTAGCGGCGGCGGCAGATCAAGAGACCCAGTACTTC. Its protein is CASSVAAAADQETQYF.

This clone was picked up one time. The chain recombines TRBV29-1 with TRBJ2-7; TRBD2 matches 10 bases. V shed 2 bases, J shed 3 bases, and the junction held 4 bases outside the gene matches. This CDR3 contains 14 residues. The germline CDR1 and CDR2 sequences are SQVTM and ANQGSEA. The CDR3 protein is CSVEQSSGSYEQYF. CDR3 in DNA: TGCAGCGTTGAACAGTCTAGCGGGAGCTACGAGCAGTACTTC.

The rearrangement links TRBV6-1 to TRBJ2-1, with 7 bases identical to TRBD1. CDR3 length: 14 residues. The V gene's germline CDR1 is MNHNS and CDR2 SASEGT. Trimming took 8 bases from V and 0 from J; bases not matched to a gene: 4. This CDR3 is CASVTGNSYNEQFF. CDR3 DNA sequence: TGTGCCAGCGTGACAGGGAACTCCTACAATGAGCAGTTCTTC.

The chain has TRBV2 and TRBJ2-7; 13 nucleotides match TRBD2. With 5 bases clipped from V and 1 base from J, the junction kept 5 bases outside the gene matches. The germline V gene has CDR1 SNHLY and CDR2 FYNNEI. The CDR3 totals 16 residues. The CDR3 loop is CASSPGLAGLSYEQYF. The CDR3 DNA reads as TGTGCCAGCAGTCCGGGACTAGCGGGATTATCCTACGAGCAGTACTTC.

As DNA, the CDR3 is TGTGCCAGCAGCGTAGCAGGGCTAGCGGGAAAGGAGACCCAGTACTTC. Protein: CASSVAGLAGKETQYF. V gene TRBV9 combines with J gene TRBJ2-5; 9 positions agree with TRBD2. Germline loops: CDR1 SGDLS, CDR2 YYNGEE. This CDR3 spans 16 amino acids. Trimming took 0 bases from V and 5 from J; bases not matched to a gene: 8.

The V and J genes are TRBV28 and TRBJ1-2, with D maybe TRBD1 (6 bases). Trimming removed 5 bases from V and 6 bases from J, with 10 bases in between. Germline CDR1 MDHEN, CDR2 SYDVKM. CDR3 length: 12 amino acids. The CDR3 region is CASSHYRDGYTF. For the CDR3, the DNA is TGTGCCAGCAGTCACTACAGGGATGGCTACACCTTC.

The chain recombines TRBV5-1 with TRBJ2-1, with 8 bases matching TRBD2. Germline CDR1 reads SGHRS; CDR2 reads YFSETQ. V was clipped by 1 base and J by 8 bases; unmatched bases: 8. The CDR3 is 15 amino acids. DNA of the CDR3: TGCGCCAGCAGCTTGTACGTTGGAGCGGGGGATGAGCAGTTCTTC. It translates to CASSLYVGAGDEQFF.

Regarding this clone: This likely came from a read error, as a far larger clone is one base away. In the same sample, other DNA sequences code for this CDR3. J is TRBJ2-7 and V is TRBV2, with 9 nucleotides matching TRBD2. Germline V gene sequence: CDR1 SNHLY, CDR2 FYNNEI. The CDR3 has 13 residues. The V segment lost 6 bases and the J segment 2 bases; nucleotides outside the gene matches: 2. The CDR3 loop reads CASSAGGAYEQYF. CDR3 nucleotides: TGTGCCAGCAGCGCGGGAGGGGCCTACGAGCAGTACTTC.